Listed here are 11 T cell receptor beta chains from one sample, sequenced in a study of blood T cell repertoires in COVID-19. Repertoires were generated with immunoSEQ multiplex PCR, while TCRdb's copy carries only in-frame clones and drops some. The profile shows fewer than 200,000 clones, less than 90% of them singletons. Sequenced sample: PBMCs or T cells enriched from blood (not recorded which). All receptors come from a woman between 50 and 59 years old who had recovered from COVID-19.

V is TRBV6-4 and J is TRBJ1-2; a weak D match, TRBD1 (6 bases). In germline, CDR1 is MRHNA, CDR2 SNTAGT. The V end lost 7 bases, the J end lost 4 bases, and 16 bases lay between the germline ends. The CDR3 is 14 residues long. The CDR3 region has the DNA TGTGCCAGCAATCCTCAGGGGTGCGGCTATGGCTACACCTTC. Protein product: CASNPQGCGYGYTF.

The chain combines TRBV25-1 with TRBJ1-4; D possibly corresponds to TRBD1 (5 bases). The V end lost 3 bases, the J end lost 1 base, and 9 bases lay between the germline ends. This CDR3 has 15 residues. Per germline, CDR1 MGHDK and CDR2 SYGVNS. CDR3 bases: TGTGCCAGCAGTGACACCAGGGAAACTAATGAAAAACTGTTTTTT. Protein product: CASSDTRETNEKLFF.

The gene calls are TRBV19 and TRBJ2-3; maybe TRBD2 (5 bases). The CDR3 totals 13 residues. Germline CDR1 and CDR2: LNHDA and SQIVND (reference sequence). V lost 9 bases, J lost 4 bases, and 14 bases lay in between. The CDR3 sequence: CASRSGAADTQYF. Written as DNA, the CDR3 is TGTGCCAGCAGGTCTGGAGCGGCAGATACGCAGTATTTT.

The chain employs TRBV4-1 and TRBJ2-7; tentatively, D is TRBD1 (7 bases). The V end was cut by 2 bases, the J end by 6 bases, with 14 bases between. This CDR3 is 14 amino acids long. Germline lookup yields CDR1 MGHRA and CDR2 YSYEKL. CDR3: CASSQSGAGGEQYV. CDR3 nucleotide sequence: TGCGCCAGCAGCCAATCGGGGGCAGGGGGCGAGCAGTACGTC.

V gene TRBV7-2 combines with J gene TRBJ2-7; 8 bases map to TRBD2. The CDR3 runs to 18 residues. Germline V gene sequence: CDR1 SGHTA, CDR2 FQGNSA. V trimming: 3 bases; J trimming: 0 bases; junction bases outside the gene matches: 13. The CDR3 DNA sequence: TGTGCCAGCAGCTTTAAGACTAGCGTGGGGAGAAGCTCCTACGAGCAGTACGTC. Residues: CASSFKTSVGRSSYEQYV.

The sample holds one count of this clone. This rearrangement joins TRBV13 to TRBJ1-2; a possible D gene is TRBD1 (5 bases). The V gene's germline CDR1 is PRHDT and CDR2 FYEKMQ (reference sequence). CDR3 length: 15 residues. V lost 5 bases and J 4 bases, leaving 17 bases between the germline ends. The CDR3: CASSTTLGGSYGYTF. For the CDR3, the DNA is TGTGCCAGCAGCACCACCCTCGGGGGATCCTATGGCTACACCTTC.

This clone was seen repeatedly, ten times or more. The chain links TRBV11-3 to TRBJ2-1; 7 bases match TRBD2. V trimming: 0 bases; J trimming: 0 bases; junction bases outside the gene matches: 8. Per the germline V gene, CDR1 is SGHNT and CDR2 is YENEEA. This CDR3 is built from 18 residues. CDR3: CASSLDQGGSSSYNEQFF. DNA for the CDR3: TGTGCCAGCAGCTTAGATCAGGGCGGGAGCAGCTCCTACAATGAGCAGTTCTTC.

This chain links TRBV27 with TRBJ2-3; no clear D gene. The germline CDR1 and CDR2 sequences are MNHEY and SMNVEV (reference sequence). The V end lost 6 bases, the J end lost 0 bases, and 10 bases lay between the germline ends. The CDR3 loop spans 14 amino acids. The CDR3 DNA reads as TGTGCCAGCAGGAAGGAGCTGAGCACAGATACGCAGTATTTT. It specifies CASRKELSTDTQYF.

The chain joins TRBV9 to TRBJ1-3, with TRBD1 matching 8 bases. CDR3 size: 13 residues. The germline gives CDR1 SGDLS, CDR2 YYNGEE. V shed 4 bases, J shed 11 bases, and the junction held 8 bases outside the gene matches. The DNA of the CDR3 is TGTGCCAGCAGCTCGCAATGGGGACAGGCCATATATTTT. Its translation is CASSSQWGQAIYF. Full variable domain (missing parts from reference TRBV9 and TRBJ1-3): DSGVTQTPKHLITATGQRVTLRCSPRSGDLSVYWYQQSLDQGLQFLIQYYNGEERAKGNILERFSAQQFPDLHSELNLSSLELGDSALYFCASSSQWGQAIYFGEGSWLTVV.

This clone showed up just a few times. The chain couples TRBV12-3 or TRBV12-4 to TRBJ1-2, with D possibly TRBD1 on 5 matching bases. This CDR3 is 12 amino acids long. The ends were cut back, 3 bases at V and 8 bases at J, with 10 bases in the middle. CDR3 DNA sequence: TGTGCCAGCAGTTTGGGGCCCGGGGGCTACACCTTC. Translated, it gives CASSLGPGGYTF.

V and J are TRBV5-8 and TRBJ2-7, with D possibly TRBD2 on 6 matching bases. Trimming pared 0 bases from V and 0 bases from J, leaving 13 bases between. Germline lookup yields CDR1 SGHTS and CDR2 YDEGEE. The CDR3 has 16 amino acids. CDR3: CASSLVRGLSSYEQYV. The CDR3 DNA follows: TGTGCCAGCAGCTTGGTCCGGGGACTGAGCTCCTACGAGCAGTACGTC.